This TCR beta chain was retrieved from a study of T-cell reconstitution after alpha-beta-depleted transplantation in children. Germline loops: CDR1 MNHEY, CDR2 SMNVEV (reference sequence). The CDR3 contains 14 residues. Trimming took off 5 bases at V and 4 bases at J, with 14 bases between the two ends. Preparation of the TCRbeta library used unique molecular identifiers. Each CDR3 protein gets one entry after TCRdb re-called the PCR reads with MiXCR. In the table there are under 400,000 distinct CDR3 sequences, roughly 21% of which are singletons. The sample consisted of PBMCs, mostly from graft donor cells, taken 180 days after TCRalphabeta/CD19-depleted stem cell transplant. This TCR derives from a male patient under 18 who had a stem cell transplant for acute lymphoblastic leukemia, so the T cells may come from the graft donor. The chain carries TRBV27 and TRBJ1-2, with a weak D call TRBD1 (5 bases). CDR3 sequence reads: CASSPRRGGYGYTF. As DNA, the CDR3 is TGTGCCAGCAGTCCACGACGGGGGGGCTATGGCTACACCTTC.